The 21 T cell receptor delta chains given below trace back to one sample, sequenced in a study of Vδ1+ human thymocytes. The study's findings and limits: Thymic TRG and TRD repertoires appeared highly polyclonal.

These TCRs are of unknown antigen specificity. The template was reverse-transcribed extracted RNA. The CDR3 regions were amplified by multiplex PCR from V-gene primers to a constant-region primer. TCRdb repeated clone calling on the multiplex PCR reads with CATT. The sample carries 45,000 to 75,000 delta-chain clones, approximately 15% recorded once. Source material: Vdelta1+ gamma-delta thymocytes from the thymus. Indicated subset: FACS-sorted CD3+ TCRalphabeta- TCRVdelta1+ TCRVdelta2- thymocytes. All receptors derive from a girl less than two years old who had congenital heart surgery.

V and J are TRDV1 and TRDJ1, with D possibly matching TRDD3 (8 bases). Germline V gene sequence: CDR1 TSWWSYY, CDR2 QGS. This CDR3 contains 20 residues. The germline V and J ends were trimmed by 4 bases and 3 bases, with 30 bases remaining between them. CDR3 sequence: CALGAQFLRPYWGSADKLIF. CDR3 DNA sequence: TGTGCTCTTGGGGCCCAATTCCTACGTCCTTACTGGGGGTCCGCCGATAAACTCATCTTT.

The rearrangement uses TRDV1 and TRDJ1; 9 bases agree with TRDD3. CDR1 and CDR2 (germline): TSWWSYY, QGS. The trim removed 0 bases at V and 7 bases at J, leaving 21 bases unmatched. The CDR3 covers 20 residues. This chain's CDR3 is CALGELLEGIRSLMEVKLIF. As DNA, the CDR3 is TGTGCTCTTGGGGAACTATTAGAGGGGATACGCTCCTTAATGGAGGTTAAACTCATCTTT.

The chain carries TRDV1 and TRDJ1; 13 bases are shared with TRDD3. Germline-derived CDR1 and CDR2 are TSWWSYY and QGS. Unmatched junction bases numbered 18, after V lost 2 bases and J lost 0 bases. The CDR3 sequence is 22 residues long. CDR3 amino acids: CALGETPPTGGYGEDYTDKLIF. CDR3 in DNA: TGTGCTCTTGGGGAAACCCCCCCTACTGGGGGATACGGGGAAGACTACACCGATAAACTCATCTTT.

This clone has more than one count but fewer than ten. The chain couples TRDV1 to TRDJ1; 12 bases agree with TRDD3. Germline V lookup: CDR1 TSWWSYY, CDR2 QGS. V shed 9 bases and J 0 bases; nucleotides not matched to a gene: 26. The CDR3 is made up of 22 amino acids. CDR3 nucleotide sequence: TGTGCTCTGGGGAAGACCCCGACCCCTCCTAGACTGGGGGATACAAACACCGATAAACTCATCTTT. This codes for CALGKTPTPPRLGDTNTDKLIF.

On this clone: A read error may account for a junction end that differs from germline. Distinct nucleotide sequences in the sample also encode this CDR3. This sequence joins TRDV2 and TRDJ1, with 8 bases that match TRDD3. The germline gives CDR1 GEAIGNYY, CDR2 EKD. CDR3 length equals 16 residues. CDR3 bases: TGTGCCTGTGACACGCTACGTAGGGATACGACCAATAAACTAATCTTT. Encoded protein: CACDTLRRDTTNKLIF.

This chain uses TRDV1 with TRDJ1; 7 nucleotides align to TRDD3. J gave up 0 bases and V 5 bases, and 24 bases lay outside the gene matches. Germline CDR1 is TSWWSYY and CDR2 is QGS. This CDR3 has 21 residues. This chain's CDR3 is CALGPTGSRQSWGSYTDKLIF. CDR3 in DNA: TGTGCTCTTGGGCCCACAGGGTCCCGTCAAAGCTGGGGGTCGTACACCGATAAACTCATCTTT.

This sequence joins TRDV1 and TRDJ1, with D possibly called TRDD2 or TRDD3 (5 bases each). The germline CDR1 and CDR2 sequences are TSWWSYY and QGS. V was pared by 4 bases and J by 1 base, with 25 bases between. CDR3 length: 19 amino acids. This CDR3 is CALGVTFLQGARRTDKLIF. The CDR3 region has the DNA TGTGCTCTTGGGGTAACCTTCTTACAGGGGGCTAGACGCACCGATAAACTCATCTTT.

The rearrangement joins TRDV1 to TRDJ1, with TRDD3 matching 8 bases. V shed 2 bases, J shed 1 base, and the junction held 18 bases outside the gene matches. The germline V gene has CDR1 TSWWSYY and CDR2 QGS. There are 20 residues in the CDR3. CDR3: CALGEAPSNALGESTDKLIF. CDR3 bases: TGTGCTCTTGGGGAAGCCCCTTCCAACGCCCTGGGGGAGAGCACCGATAAACTCATCTTT.

The sample holds a few counts of this clone. The chain employs TRDV1 and TRDJ1; 13 positions match TRDD3. V shed 2 bases and J 0 bases; nucleotides not matched to a gene: 18. Germline-derived CDR1 and CDR2 are TSWWSYY and QGS. This CDR3 is built from 22 residues. This CDR3 reads CALGENGPVLGDTNPYTDKLIF. Here the CDR3 DNA reads TGTGCTCTTGGGGAAAACGGACCCGTACTGGGGGATACGAACCCTTACACCGATAAACTCATCTTT.

This clone was observed a handful of times. The chain couples TRDV1 to TRDJ1, with 7 bases fitting TRDD3. This CDR3 has 16 residues. J gave up 4 bases and V 4 bases, and 12 bases lay outside the gene matches. Germline lookup yields CDR1 TSWWSYY and CDR2 QGS. The CDR3 nucleotides read TGTGCTCTTGGGGGTAAAAGCTGGGGGGACGACGATAAACTCATCTTT. Translation gives CALGGKSWGDDDKLIF.

This clone was recorded a few times. This sequence joins TRDV1 and TRDJ1, with TRDD3 matching over 11 bases. Trimming removed 3 bases from V and 5 bases from J; junction bases left unmatched: 23. Germline V gene data show CDR1 as TSWWSYY and CDR2 as QGS. The CDR3 covers 21 residues. The CDR3 reads CALGEIFPRTPLGDTGDKLIF. In nucleotides, the CDR3 is TGTGCTCTTGGGGAGATCTTCCCGCGAACTCCTCTGGGGGATACCGGGGATAAACTCATCTTT.

The chain has TRDV1 and TRDJ1; D remains unclear. V lost 2 bases and J lost 0, with 22 bases in between. CDR3 length equals 19 residues. From germline, CDR1 is TSWWSYY and CDR2 QGS. This chain's CDR3 is CALGESPRGGSVYTDKLIF. The CDR3 coding sequence is TGTGCTCTTGGGGAATCACCTCGAGGCGGATCCGTGTACACCGATAAACTCATCTTT.

The chain has TRDV1 and TRDJ1; D remains ambiguous. The V gene's germline CDR1 is TSWWSYY and CDR2 QGS. Deletions cut 2 bases from V and 0 bases from J, with 16 bases between. This CDR3 has 17 residues. The CDR3 region is CALGECPPLGYTDKLIF. As DNA, the CDR3 is TGTGCTCTTGGGGAATGTCCACCCTTAGGGTACACCGATAAACTCATCTTT.

This chain joins TRDV1 and TRDJ1; TRDD3 aligns across 8 bases. The CDR3 has 19 amino acids. The V and J ends lost 1 base and 1 base, in that order; junction bases with no gene match: 14. Germline CDR1 TSWWSYY, CDR2 QGS. This chain's CDR3 is CALGERGSLYWGVTDKLIF. DNA of the CDR3: TGTGCTCTTGGGGAACGGGGCTCCTTGTACTGGGGGGTCACCGATAAACTCATCTTT.

This clone was seen a handful of times. J is TRDJ1 and V is TRDV1; the match to TRDD3 covers 10 bases. This CDR3 has 19 amino acids. From germline, CDR1 is TSWWSYY and CDR2 QGS. The V and J ends lost 2 bases and 1 base, in that order; junction bases with no gene match: 13. CDR3 protein: CALGEGPRWGIQGTDKLIF. CDR3 DNA sequence: TGTGCTCTTGGGGAAGGTCCGCGGTGGGGGATACAGGGCACCGATAAACTCATCTTT.

V is TRDV1 and J is TRDJ1; TRDD3 matches 7 bases. The CDR3 is made up of 23 amino acids. Per germline, CDR1 TSWWSYY and CDR2 QGS. Trimming at V came to 4 bases and at J to 0 bases, leaving 29 bases not matched to a gene. The CDR3 protein is CALGAPVLPAGGPAIRYTDKLIF. CDR3 DNA: TGTGCTCTTGGGGCCCCGGTTCTCCCCGCTGGGGGCCCCGCCATACGGTACACCGATAAACTCATCTTT.

This clone was observed a handful of times. V and J are TRDV1 and TRDJ1; 10 bases match TRDD3. The germline V gene encodes CDR1 TSWWSYY and CDR2 QGS. The length of the CDR3 is 24 residues. Trimming took 0 bases from V and 0 from J; bases not matched to a gene: 25. CDR3 residues: CALGELYYRFLRNWGMGYTDKLIF. For the CDR3, the DNA is TGTGCTCTTGGGGAACTATATTATCGATTCCTACGCAACTGGGGGATGGGGTACACCGATAAACTCATCTTT.

In its sample, this clone was seen a few times. The DNA is left out, because the CDR3 cannot be placed on it with certainty; the CDR3 is given as TCRdb lists it. V and J are TRAV29/DV5 and TRDJ1; TRDD3 reflects the table's D call only, with no check against the DNA. Germline-derived CDR1 and CDR2 are NSMFDY and ISSIKDK. From its first to its last residue, the CDR3 has 20 amino acids. The CDR3 here is CSVLLCSSSSYGPGGSQLIF.

The gene calls are TRDV1 and TRDJ1; 10 bases map to TRDD3. Per the germline V gene, CDR1 is TSWWSYY and CDR2 is QGS. V gave up 3 bases and J gave up 0 bases; unmatched junction bases: 31. The CDR3 runs 25 residues. The DNA of the CDR3 is TGTGCTCTTGGGGACCGACCAACCGATCCTACTGGGGGATGCGCTCCCTTCTTTGACACCGATAAACTCATCTTT. Translating gives CALGDRPTDPTGGCAPFFDTDKLIF.

V gene TRDV1 combines with J gene TRDJ1, with D tentatively TRDD2 or TRDD3 (9 bases each). There are 23 residues in the CDR3. Trimming shortened V by 5 bases and J by 3 bases, and 40 bases separated the two germline ends. The germline V gene has CDR1 TSWWSYY and CDR2 QGS. CDR3 nucleotide sequence: TGTGCTCTTGGGAGCCCTTCTCGCCTTCCTACTTTTGGTGGGGGATATTTACCCGATAAACTCATCTTT. It is translated as CALGSPSRLPTFGGGYLPDKLIF.

The V and J genes are TRDV1 and TRDJ1; the D gene is possibly TRDD2 (5 bases). Germline V gene sequence: CDR1 TSWWSYY, CDR2 QGS. V was clipped by 4 bases and J by 0 bases, with 24 bases between them. The CDR3 spans 19 residues. The DNA for the CDR3 is TGTGCTCTTGGGGTTACTTCGCCCGAGTACTTCCCGTACACCGATAAACTCATCTTT. As protein: CALGVTSPEYFPYTDKLIF.